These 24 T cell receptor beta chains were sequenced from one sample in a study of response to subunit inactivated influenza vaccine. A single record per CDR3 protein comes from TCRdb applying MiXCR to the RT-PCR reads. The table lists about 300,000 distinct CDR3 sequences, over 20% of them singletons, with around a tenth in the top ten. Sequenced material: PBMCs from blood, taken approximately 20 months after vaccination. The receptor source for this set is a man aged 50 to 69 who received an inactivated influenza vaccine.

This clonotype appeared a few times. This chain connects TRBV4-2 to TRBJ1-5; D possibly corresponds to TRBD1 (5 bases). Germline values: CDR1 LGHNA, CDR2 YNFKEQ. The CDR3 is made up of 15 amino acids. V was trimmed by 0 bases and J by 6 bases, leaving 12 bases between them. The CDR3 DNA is TGTGCCAGCAGCCAAGATGGTCAGGGTTCTCAGCCCCAGCATTTT. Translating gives CASSQDGQGSQPQHF.

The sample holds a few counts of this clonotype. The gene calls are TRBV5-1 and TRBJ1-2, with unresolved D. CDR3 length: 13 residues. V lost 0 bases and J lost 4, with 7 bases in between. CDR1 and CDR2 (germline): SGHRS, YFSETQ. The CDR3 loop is CASSLATSYGYTF. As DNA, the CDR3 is TGCGCCAGCAGCTTGGCCACAAGCTATGGCTACACCTTC.

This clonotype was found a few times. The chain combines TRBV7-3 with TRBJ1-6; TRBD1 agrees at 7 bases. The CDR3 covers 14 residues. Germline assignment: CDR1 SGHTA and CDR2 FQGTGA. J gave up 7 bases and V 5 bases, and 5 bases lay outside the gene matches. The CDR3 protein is CASSTTGRNSPLHF. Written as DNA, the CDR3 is TGTGCCAGCAGCACGACAGGGCGGAATTCACCCCTCCACTTT.

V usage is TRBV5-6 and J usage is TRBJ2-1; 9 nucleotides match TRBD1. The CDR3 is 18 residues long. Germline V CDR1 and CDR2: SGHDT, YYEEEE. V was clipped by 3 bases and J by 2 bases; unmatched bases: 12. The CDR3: CASSSGTGWPFTYNEQFF. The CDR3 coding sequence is TGTGCCAGCAGCTCGGGGACAGGGTGGCCCTTCACCTACAATGAGCAGTTCTTC.

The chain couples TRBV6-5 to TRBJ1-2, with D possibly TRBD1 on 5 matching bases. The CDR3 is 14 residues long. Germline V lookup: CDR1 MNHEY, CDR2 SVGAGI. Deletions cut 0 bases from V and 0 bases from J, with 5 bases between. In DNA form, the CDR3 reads TGTGCCAGCAGTTACTCGACAGCTAACTATGGCTACACCTTC. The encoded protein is CASSYSTANYGYTF.

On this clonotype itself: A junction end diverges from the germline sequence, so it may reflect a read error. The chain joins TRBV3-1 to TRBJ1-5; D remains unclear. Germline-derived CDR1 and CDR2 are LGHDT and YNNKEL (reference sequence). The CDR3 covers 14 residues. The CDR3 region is CASSLAYSNQAQHF. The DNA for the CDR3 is TGTGCCAGCAGCCTAGCTTATAGCAATCAGGCCCAGCATTTC.

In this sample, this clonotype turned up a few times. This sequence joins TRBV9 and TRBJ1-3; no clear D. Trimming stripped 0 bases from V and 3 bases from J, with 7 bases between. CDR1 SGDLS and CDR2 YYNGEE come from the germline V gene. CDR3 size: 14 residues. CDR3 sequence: CASSVGTVGNTIYF. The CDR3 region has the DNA TGTGCCAGCAGCGTAGGGACTGTTGGAAACACCATATATTTT.

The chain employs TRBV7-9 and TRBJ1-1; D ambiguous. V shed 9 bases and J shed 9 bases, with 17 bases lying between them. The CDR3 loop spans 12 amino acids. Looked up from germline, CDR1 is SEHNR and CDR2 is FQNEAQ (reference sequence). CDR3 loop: CASFGGRAQAFF. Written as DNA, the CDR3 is TGTGCCAGTTTCGGTGGAAGGGCCCAAGCTTTCTTT.

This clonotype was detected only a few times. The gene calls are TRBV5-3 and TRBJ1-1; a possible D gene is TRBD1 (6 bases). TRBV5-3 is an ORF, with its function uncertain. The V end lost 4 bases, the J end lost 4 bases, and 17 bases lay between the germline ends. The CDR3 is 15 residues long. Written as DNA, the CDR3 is TGTGCCAGAAGCGTTGGACAGACGAAAACCACTGAAGCTTTCTTT. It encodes CARSVGQTKTTEAFF.

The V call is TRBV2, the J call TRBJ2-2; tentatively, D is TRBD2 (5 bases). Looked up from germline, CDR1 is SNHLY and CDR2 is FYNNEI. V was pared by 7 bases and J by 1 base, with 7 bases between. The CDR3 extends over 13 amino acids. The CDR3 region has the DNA TGTGCCAGCAAGGACTGGAACACCGGGGAGCTGTTTTTT. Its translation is CASKDWNTGELFF.

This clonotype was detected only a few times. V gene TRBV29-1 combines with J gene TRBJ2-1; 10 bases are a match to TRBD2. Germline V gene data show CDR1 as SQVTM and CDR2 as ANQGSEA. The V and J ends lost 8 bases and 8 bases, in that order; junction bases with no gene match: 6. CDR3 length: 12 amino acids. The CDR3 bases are TGCAGCATCGGACTAGCGGTTCATGAGCAGTTCTTC. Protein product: CSIGLAVHEQFF.

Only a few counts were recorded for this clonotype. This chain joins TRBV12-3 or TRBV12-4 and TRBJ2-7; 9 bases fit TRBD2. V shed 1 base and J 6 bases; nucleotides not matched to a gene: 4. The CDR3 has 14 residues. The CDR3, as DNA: TGTGCCAGCAGTTTAGTAGCGGGAGTGGGCGAGCAGTACTTC. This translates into CASSLVAGVGEQYF.

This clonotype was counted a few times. The CDR3 DNA reads as TGTGCCAGCAGCTTAGGGGGGCTTCAGTACCAAGAGACCCAGTACTTC. This translates into CASSLGGLQYQETQYF. The chain employs TRBV11-2 and TRBJ2-5; D possibly corresponds to TRBD1 (6 bases). The CDR3 runs to 16 residues. V dropped 1 base and J dropped 0 bases, with 12 bases sitting between them. Germline values: CDR1 SGHAT, CDR2 FQNNGV.

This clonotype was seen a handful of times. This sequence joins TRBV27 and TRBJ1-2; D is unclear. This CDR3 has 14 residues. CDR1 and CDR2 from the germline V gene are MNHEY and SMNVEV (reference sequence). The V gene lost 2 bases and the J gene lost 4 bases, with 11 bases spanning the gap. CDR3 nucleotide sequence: TGTGCCAGCAGTTTAATCCCTAAGAGCTATGGCTACACCTTC. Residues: CASSLIPKSYGYTF.

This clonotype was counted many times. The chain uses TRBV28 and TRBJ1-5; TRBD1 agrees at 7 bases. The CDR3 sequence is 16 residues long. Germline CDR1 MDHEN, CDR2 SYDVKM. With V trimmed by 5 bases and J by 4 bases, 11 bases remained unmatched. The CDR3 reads CASSTRPGQSNQPQHF. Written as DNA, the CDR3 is TGTGCCAGCAGTACGCGGCCGGGACAGTCAAATCAGCCCCAGCATTTT.

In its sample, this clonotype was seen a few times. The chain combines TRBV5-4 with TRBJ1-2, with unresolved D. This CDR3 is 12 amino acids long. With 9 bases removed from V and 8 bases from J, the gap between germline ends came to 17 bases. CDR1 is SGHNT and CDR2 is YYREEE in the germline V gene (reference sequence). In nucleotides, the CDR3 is TGTGCCACCCCTCGCGCCCACGGGGGCTACACCTTC. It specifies CATPRAHGGYTF.

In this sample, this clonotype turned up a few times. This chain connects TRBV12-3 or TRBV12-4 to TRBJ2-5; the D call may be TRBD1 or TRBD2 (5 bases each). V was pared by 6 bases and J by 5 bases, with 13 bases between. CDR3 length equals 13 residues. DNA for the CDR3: TGTGCCAGCAGGAGGGGATTGGGCGAGACCCAGTACTTC. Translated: CASRRGLGETQYF.

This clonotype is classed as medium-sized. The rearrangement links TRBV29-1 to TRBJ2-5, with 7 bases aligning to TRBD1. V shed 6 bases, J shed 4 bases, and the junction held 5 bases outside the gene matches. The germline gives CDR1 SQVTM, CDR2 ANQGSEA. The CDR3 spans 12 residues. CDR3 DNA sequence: TGCAGCGTAGGGACAGCCGGAGAGACCCAGTACTTC. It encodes CSVGTAGETQYF.

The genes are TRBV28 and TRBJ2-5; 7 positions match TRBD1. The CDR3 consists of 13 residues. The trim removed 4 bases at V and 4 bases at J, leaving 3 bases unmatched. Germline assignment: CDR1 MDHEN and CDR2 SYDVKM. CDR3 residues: CASSSNRGETQYF. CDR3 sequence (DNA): TGTGCCAGCAGTTCCAACAGGGGAGAGACCCAGTACTTC.

CDR3 sequence (DNA): TGTGCCAGCACCTCGACAGGGGGCCAGCCCCAGCATTTT. It specifies CASTSTGGQPQHF. The chain has TRBV12-3 or TRBV12-4 and TRBJ1-5; 10 bases are shared with TRBD1. The trim removed 7 bases at V and 7 bases at J, leaving 4 bases unmatched. The CDR3 extends over 13 amino acids.

CDR3 loop: CASSLIIDRDADITEAFF. The DNA for the CDR3 is TGTGCCAGCAGCCTAATTATTGACAGGGACGCTGATATCACTGAAGCTTTCTTT. The rearrangement links TRBV28 to TRBJ1-1; 7 nucleotides agree with TRBD1. Germline trimming cut 6 bases from V and 4 bases from J; bases unmatched to any gene: 20. Germline lookup yields CDR1 MDHEN and CDR2 SYDVKM. This CDR3 has 18 residues.

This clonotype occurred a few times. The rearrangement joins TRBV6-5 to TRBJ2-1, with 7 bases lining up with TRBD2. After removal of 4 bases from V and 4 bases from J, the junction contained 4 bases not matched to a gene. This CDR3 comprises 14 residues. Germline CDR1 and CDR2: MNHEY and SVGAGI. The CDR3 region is CASSSGGGYNEQFF. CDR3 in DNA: TGTGCCAGCAGTTCGGGCGGGGGTTACAATGAGCAGTTCTTC.

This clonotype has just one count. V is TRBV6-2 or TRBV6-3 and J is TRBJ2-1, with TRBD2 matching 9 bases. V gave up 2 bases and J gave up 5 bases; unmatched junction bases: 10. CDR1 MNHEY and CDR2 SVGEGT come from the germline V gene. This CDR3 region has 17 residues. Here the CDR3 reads CASSYVPGTSRHNEQFF. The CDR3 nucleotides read TGTGCCAGCAGTTACGTTCCCGGGACTAGCCGACACAATGAGCAGTTCTTC.

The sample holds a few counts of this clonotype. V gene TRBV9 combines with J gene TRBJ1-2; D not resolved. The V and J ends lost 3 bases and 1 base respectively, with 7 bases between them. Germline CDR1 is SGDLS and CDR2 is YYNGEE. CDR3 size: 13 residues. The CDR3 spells CASSDGDNYGYTF. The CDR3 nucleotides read TGTGCCAGCAGCGACGGAGATAACTATGGCTACACCTTC.